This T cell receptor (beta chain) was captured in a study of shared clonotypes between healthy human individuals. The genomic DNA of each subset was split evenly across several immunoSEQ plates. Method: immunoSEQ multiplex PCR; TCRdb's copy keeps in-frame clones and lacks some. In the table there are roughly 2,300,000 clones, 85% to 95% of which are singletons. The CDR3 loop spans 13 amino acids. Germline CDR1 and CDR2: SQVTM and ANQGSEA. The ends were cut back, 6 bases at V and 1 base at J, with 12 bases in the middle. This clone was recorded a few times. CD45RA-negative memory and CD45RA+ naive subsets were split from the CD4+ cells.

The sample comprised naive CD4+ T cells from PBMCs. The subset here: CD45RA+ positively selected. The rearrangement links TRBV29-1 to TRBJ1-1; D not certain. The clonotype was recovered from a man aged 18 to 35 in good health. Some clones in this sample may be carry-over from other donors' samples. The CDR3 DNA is TGCAGCGTGGCGAGGTTACAGAACACTGAAGCTTTCTTT. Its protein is CSVARLQNTEAFF. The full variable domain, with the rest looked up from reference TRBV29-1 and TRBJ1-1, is SAVISQKPSRDICQRGTSLTIQCQVDSQVTMMFWYRQQPGQSLTLIATANQGSEATYESGFVIDKFPISRPNLTFSTLTVSNMSPEDSSIYLCSVARLQNTEAFFGQGTRLTVV.